Presented here are 28 T cell receptor beta chains from one specimen sequenced in a study of radiotherapy plus CTLA-4 blockade in lung cancer. Repertoires were generated with immunoSEQ multiplex PCR, while TCRdb's copy carries only in-frame clones and drops some. The sample lists approximately 60,000 clones, around 77% occurring once. The sequenced sample was peripheral blood, obtained from a patient treated with radiotherapy plus ipilimumab. These receptors originate from a human donor with non-small cell lung cancer who had a complete response to radiotherapy plus ipilimumab.

This chain links TRBV7-8 with TRBJ1-2; TRBD1 might be the D (6 bases). Germline assignment: CDR1 SGHVS and CDR2 FQNEAQ. V was clipped by 1 base and J by 8 bases, with 14 bases between them. The CDR3 has 14 residues. The CDR3 reads CASSLGGGLGGYTF. DNA of the CDR3: TGTGCCAGCAGCTTAGGAGGGGGGTTGGGAGGCTACACCTTC.

V usage is TRBV30 and J usage is TRBJ2-1; TRBD2 matches at 14 bases. Germline CDR1 is GTSNPN and CDR2 is SVGIG (reference sequence). The CDR3 is made up of 16 amino acids. V lost 4 bases and J lost 9; bases outside the gene matches: 11. The CDR3 coding sequence is TGTGCCTGGACCCCGGGACTAGCGGGAGTGGGTGCTGAGCAGTTCTTC. Its translation: CAWTPGLAGVGAEQFF.

The CDR3 DNA follows: TGTGCCAGCAGCTTGGAAACCCGGCACTCTGGGGCCAACGTCCTGACTTTC. Translation: CASSLETRHSGANVLTF. The genes are TRBV5-4 and TRBJ2-6, with unresolved D. There are 17 residues in the CDR3. Germline assignment: CDR1 SGHNT and CDR2 YYREEE (reference sequence). The V and J ends lost 0 bases and 0 bases respectively, with 10 bases between them.

The gene calls are TRBV7-9 and TRBJ2-1; D call uncertain. The CDR3 runs to 17 residues. Germline lookup yields CDR1 SEHNR and CDR2 FQNEAQ (reference sequence). The V end was cut by 0 bases, the J end by 7 bases, with 19 bases between. The CDR3 protein is CASSLAGYEPWKNEQFF. The DNA for the CDR3 is TGTGCCAGCAGCTTAGCGGGGTACGAGCCCTGGAAAAATGAGCAGTTCTTC.

This chain joins TRBV7-2 and TRBJ1-5; TRBD1 agrees at 7 bases. This CDR3 region has 15 residues. V was clipped by 4 bases and J by 3 bases; unmatched bases: 6. The germline V gene has CDR1 SGHTA and CDR2 FQGNSA. This CDR3 reads CASSSRQGINQPQHF. The CDR3 DNA reads as TGTGCCAGCAGCTCAAGACAGGGAATCAATCAGCCCCAGCATTTT.

The chain links TRBV10-3 to TRBJ2-5; D remains unclear. V dropped 4 bases and J dropped 1 base, with 13 bases sitting between them. Looked up from germline, CDR1 is ENHRY and CDR2 is SYGVKD. CDR3 size: 15 residues. The CDR3: CAISVGSSTQETQYF. The DNA for the CDR3 is TGTGCCATCAGTGTGGGATCAAGCACCCAAGAGACCCAGTACTTC.

This chain links TRBV6-5 with TRBJ1-2; TRBD1 aligns across 7 bases. V was pared by 8 bases and J by 8 bases, with 11 bases of the junction left unmatched. The CDR3 is 13 amino acids. Germline CDR1 reads MNHEY; CDR2 reads SVGAGI. The CDR3 loop is CASWDRLFLGYTF. Written as DNA, the CDR3 is TGTGCCAGCTGGGACAGACTTTTTCTGGGCTACACCTTC.

The rearrangement uses TRBV6-6 and TRBJ2-2; D tentatively reads TRBD1 or TRBD2 (6 bases each). Trimming stripped 0 bases from V and 7 bases from J, with 12 bases between. Germline V gene lookup returns CDR1 MNHNY and CDR2 SVGAGI (reference sequence). This CDR3 is built from 15 residues. CDR3 bases: TGTGCCAGCAGTTACTCTAGGGGGGCGGACGGGGAGCTGTTTTTT. Amino acids: CASSYSRGADGELFF.

V gene TRBV5-1 combines with J gene TRBJ2-5; D is unresolved. The ends were cut back, 9 bases at V and 2 bases at J, with 14 bases in the middle. This CDR3 spans 13 amino acids. The germline gives CDR1 SGHRS, CDR2 YFSETQ. CDR3 sequence: CATARQRQETQYF. CDR3 DNA sequence: TGCGCCACCGCCCGACAAAGACAAGAGACCCAGTACTTC.

In DNA, the CDR3 is TGCAGCGTCCATACTAGCGAGTCAAGCTCCTACGAGCAGTACTTC. The encoded protein is CSVHTSESSSYEQYF. J is TRBJ2-7 and V is TRBV29-1; 7 bases are shared with TRBD2. J was trimmed by 0 bases and V by 6 bases; bases with no gene match: 11. The CDR3 length is 15 residues. Germline loops: CDR1 SQVTM, CDR2 ANQGSEA.

This chain links TRBV27 with TRBJ2-3, with D unresolved. V lost 2 bases and J 1 base, leaving 4 bases between the germline ends. In germline, CDR1 is MNHEY, CDR2 SMNVEV (reference sequence). The length of the CDR3 is 13 residues. This CDR3 reads CASSLLRTDTQYF. CDR3 coding DNA: TGTGCCAGCAGTTTACTCCGCACAGATACGCAGTATTTT.

The chain combines TRBV9 with TRBJ1-2, with D tentatively TRBD1 (6 bases). The CDR3 runs to 14 residues. Trimming removed 3 bases at V and 8 bases at J, with 17 bases between. The germline V gene encodes CDR1 SGDLS and CDR2 YYNGEE. The CDR3 reads CASSAETGRNGYTF. The CDR3 DNA reads TGTGCCAGCAGCGCCGAAACAGGGAGAAACGGCTACACCTTC.

The rearrangement links TRBV9 to TRBJ2-1; D unclear. The CDR3 totals 16 residues. Germline V lookup: CDR1 SGDLS, CDR2 YYNGEE. V was clipped by 3 bases and J by 0 bases, with 13 bases between them. In nucleotides, the CDR3 is TGTGCCAGCAGCGCCACAGATCGTTACTCCTACAATGAGCAGTTCTTC. Its protein is CASSATDRYSYNEQFF.

This chain links TRBV2 with TRBJ2-6; TRBD1 agrees at 7 bases. The CDR3 contains 17 residues. Germline V gene data show CDR1 as SNHLY and CDR2 as FYNNEI. V lost 2 bases, J lost 0 bases, and 4 bases stayed unmatched. CDR3 residues: CASSEKGGHSGANVLTF. The CDR3 region has the DNA TGTGCCAGCAGTGAAAAAGGGGGCCACTCTGGGGCCAACGTCCTGACTTTC.

The chain couples TRBV9 to TRBJ1-3; the match to TRBD1 covers 9 bases. In germline, CDR1 is SGDLS, CDR2 YYNGEE. The CDR3 length is 17 residues. Trimming cost V 3 bases and J 0 bases; bases outside gene matches: 7. The CDR3 nucleotides read TGTGCCAGCAGCGCCGGGACAGGGAGGTTCTCTGGAAACACCATATATTTT. This translates into CASSAGTGRFSGNTIYF. The variable domain in full, with the rest retrieved from reference TRBV9 and TRBJ1-3, is DSGVTQTPKHLITATGQRVTLRCSPRSGDLSVYWYQQSLDQGLQFLIQYYNGEERAKGNILERFSAQQFPDLHSELNLSSLELGDSALYFCASSAGTGRFSGNTIYFGEGSWLTVV.

This rearrangement joins TRBV25-1 to TRBJ2-7; D possibly corresponds to TRBD1 (6 bases). The CDR3 is made up of 14 amino acids. Germline-derived CDR1 and CDR2 are MGHDK and SYGVNS. V shed 4 bases and J shed 2 bases, with 12 bases lying between them. CDR3 loop: CASSVWTEPYEQYF. The CDR3 DNA reads TGTGCCAGCAGTGTTTGGACAGAGCCCTACGAGCAGTACTTC.

This rearrangement joins TRBV5-4 to TRBJ2-3, with D possibly matching TRBD2 (5 bases). Germline V gene lookup returns CDR1 SGHNT and CDR2 YYREEE (reference sequence). Deletions cut 3 bases from V and 5 bases from J, with 7 bases between. The CDR3 is 12 amino acids. CDR3 protein: CASSSGGDTQYF. In nucleotides, the CDR3 is TGTGCCAGCAGCTCTGGAGGAGATACGCAGTATTTT.

V is TRBV25-1 and J is TRBJ1-4; weak D call: TRBD1 (5 bases). This CDR3 contains 16 residues. CDR1 and CDR2 (germline): MGHDK, SYGVNS. Deletions cut 1 base from V and 0 bases from J, with 9 bases between. The CDR3 DNA is TGTGCCAGCAGTGAATGGGGGACGGCAACTAATGAAAAACTGTTTTTT. Translating gives CASSEWGTATNEKLFF. The entire variable domain, with the rest obtained from reference TRBV25-1 and TRBJ1-4, is as follows: EADIYQTPRYLVIGTGKKITLECSQTMGHDKMYWYQQDPGMELHLIHYSYGVNSTEKGDLSSESTVSRIRTEHFPLTLESARPSHTSQYLCASSEWGTATNEKLFFGSGTQLSVL.

This sequence joins TRBV2 and TRBJ2-3; TRBD1 matches 7 bases. The CDR3 has 15 amino acids. V shed 10 bases and J 0 bases; nucleotides not matched to a gene: 10. Germline loops: CDR1 SNHLY, CDR2 FYNNEI. The CDR3 sequence is CATNTGTDSTDTQYF. Written as DNA, the CDR3 is TGTGCCACCAATACCGGGACAGATAGCACAGATACGCAGTATTTT. Drawing the rest from reference TRBV2 and TRBJ2-3, the complete variable domain is EPEVTQTPSHQVTQMGQEVILRCVPISNHLYFYWYRQILGQKVEFLVSFYNNEISEKSEIFDDQFSVERPDGSNFTLKIRSTKLEDSAMYFCATNTGTDSTDTQYFGPGTRLTVL.

The V and J genes are TRBV2 and TRBJ2-7; D unresolved. The CDR3 is 11 amino acids. V lost 2 bases to trimming and J lost 6 bases, with 5 bases between them. CDR1 is SNHLY and CDR2 is FYNNEI in the germline V gene. The CDR3 region has the DNA TGTGCCAGCAGTGAATGGTCCGAGCAGTACTTC. Its translation is CASSEWSEQYF. Full variable domain (rest looked up from reference TRBV2 and TRBJ2-7): EPEVTQTPSHQVTQMGQEVILRCVPISNHLYFYWYRQILGQKVEFLVSFYNNEISEKSEIFDDQFSVERPDGSNFTLKIRSTKLEDSAMYFCASSEWSEQYFGPGTRLTVT.

The J gene is TRBJ1-5, the V gene TRBV9, with D unresolved. Per germline, CDR1 SGDLS and CDR2 YYNGEE. The CDR3 loop spans 15 amino acids. Trimming took 0 bases from V and 4 from J, leaving 11 bases between them. DNA of the CDR3: TGTGCCAGCAGCGTAGAAGTTAGAGGAAATCAGCCCCAGCATTTT. Protein: CASSVEVRGNQPQHF. Looking up the rest from reference TRBV9 and TRBJ1-5 gives the full variable domain: DSGVTQTPKHLITATGQRVTLRCSPRSGDLSVYWYQQSLDQGLQFLIQYYNGEERAKGNILERFSAQQFPDLHSELNLSSLELGDSALYFCASSVEVRGNQPQHFGDGTRLSIL.

J is TRBJ1-2 and V is TRBV12-5; D is uncertain. From germline, CDR1 is LGHNT and CDR2 FRNRAP. The V and J ends lost 0 bases and 7 bases respectively, with 6 bases between them. The CDR3 has 12 amino acids. CDR3 amino acids: CASGLVMSGYTF. The CDR3 nucleotides are TGTGCTAGTGGTTTGGTAATGAGTGGCTACACCTTC. Drawing the rest from reference TRBV12-5 and TRBJ1-2, the complete variable domain is DARVTQTPRHKVTEMGQEVTMRCQPILGHNTVFWYRQTMMQGLELLAYFRNRAPLDDSGMPKDRFSAEMPDATLATLKIQPSEPRDSAVYFCASGLVMSGYTFGSGTRLTVV.

The rearrangement uses TRBV5-4 and TRBJ2-1; D perhaps matches TRBD1 (5 bases). The CDR3 is 16 amino acids. CDR1 SGHNT and CDR2 YYREEE come from the germline V gene (reference sequence). The V end was cut by 3 bases, the J end by 0 bases, with 13 bases between. CDR3 in DNA: TGTGCCAGCAGCTGGGGCAACCCGAGCTCCTACAATGAGCAGTTCTTC. This gives the protein CASSWGNPSSYNEQFF.

This clone was observed a single time. The rearrangement joins TRBV11-2 to TRBJ2-3; D remains ambiguous. The germline V gene has CDR1 SGHAT and CDR2 FQNNGV. The CDR3 length is 14 residues. Trimming cost V 5 bases and J 2 bases, with 11 bases left between them. CDR3 sequence: CASSPAPYTDTQYF. The CDR3 DNA is TGTGCCAGCAGCCCTGCCCCTTACACAGATACGCAGTATTTT.

This chain joins TRBV6-1 and TRBJ1-1; D not resolved. Germline V CDR1 and CDR2: MNHNS, SASEGT. V shed 5 bases and J shed 5 bases, with 15 bases lying between them. The CDR3 loop spans 14 amino acids. The CDR3 region has the DNA TGTGCCAGCAGTCTAGGGCAGGCCCAAACTGAAGCTTTCTTT. It codes for CASSLGQAQTEAFF.

The sample holds one count of this clone. The chain carries TRBV29-1 and TRBJ2-2; TRBD2 agrees at 8 bases. This CDR3 has 14 residues. V gave up 6 bases and J gave up 4 bases; unmatched junction bases: 7. CDR1 and CDR2 from the germline V gene are SQVTM and ANQGSEA. The CDR3 region is CSVSSGTSTGELFF. CDR3 DNA: TGCAGCGTGAGTAGCGGGACCAGCACCGGGGAGCTGTTTTTT.

This clone was picked up one time. This chain connects TRBV10-3 to TRBJ2-3; a possible D gene is TRBD2 (6 bases). Per the germline V gene, CDR1 is ENHRY and CDR2 is SYGVKD. The CDR3 is 16 amino acids. V was clipped by 4 bases and J by 0 bases, with 14 bases between them. CDR3 DNA sequence: TGTGCCATCAGTGCTACCATACGGGGGAGCACAGATACGCAGTATTTT. Translated: CAISATIRGSTDTQYF.

V gene TRBV6-5 combines with J gene TRBJ2-7; D call uncertain. The CDR3 is 14 amino acids. Per the germline V gene, CDR1 is MNHEY and CDR2 is SVGAGI. The V gene lost 0 bases and the J gene lost 1 base, with 7 bases spanning the gap. CDR3 in amino acids: CASSYSPISYEQYF. The CDR3 DNA sequence: TGTGCCAGCAGTTACTCCCCAATATCCTACGAGCAGTACTTC.